Each of the 24 T cell receptor beta chains below was sequenced from the same sample in a study of cytomegalovirus exposure and HLA in healthy donors. Assay used: immunoSEQ multiplex PCR; TCRdb lists only in-frame clones, some missing. Of under 200,000 clones listed, roughly 89% are singletons. The sequenced sample consisted of PBMCs. Receptor source: a woman aged 18-29 years in good health and CMV-seropositive.

J is TRBJ1-2 and V is TRBV18; 10 nucleotides align to TRBD1. The V segment lost 5 bases and the J segment 4 bases; nucleotides outside the gene matches: 7. CDR3 length: 15 amino acids. Germline V gene data show CDR1 as KGHSH and CDR2 as LQKENI. The CDR3 region has the DNA TGTGCCAGCTCAGCGCCGGGACAGGGGTCCTATGGCTACACCTTC. Translating gives CASSAPGQGSYGYTF. The full variable domain, in which reference TRBV18 and TRBJ1-2 provide the parts outside the CDR3, is NAGVMQNPRHLVRRRGQEARLRCSPMKGHSHVYWYRQLPEEGLKFMVYLQKENIIDESGMPKERFSAEFPKEGPSILRIQQVVRGDSAAYFCASSAPGQGSYGYTFGSGTRLTVV.

This clone was counted a few times. The same CDR3 can be traced to other DNA sequences in this sample. This sequence joins TRBV18 and TRBJ1-2; TRBD1 aligns across 7 bases. The junction had 3 bases not matched to a gene; V was cut back by 3 bases and J by 8 bases. The length of the CDR3 is 12 residues. Germline V gives CDR1 KGHSH, CDR2 LQKENI. Here the CDR3 reads CASSPPGGGYTF. The CDR3 DNA follows: TGTGCCAGCTCACCGCCAGGGGGAGGCTACACCTTC. The whole variable domain, filled in from reference TRBV18 and TRBJ1-2, reads NAGVMQNPRHLVRRRGQEARLRCSPMKGHSHVYWYRQLPEEGLKFMVYLQKENIIDESGMPKERFSAEFPKEGPSILRIQQVVRGDSAAYFCASSPPGGGYTFGSGTRLTVV.

Here the CDR3 reads CASSYSAVWRKGEQFF. The CDR3 region has the DNA TGTGCCAGCAGTTACTCGGCGGTATGGAGAAAGGGGGAGCAGTTCTTC. The chain uses TRBV6-5 and TRBJ2-1; D might be TRBD1 (5 bases). There are 16 residues in the CDR3. V lost 0 bases, J lost 10 bases, and 19 bases lay in between. Germline CDR1 is MNHEY and CDR2 is SVGAGI.

The V gene is TRBV5-6, the J gene TRBJ1-2, with 9 bases identical to TRBD1. Germline V lookup: CDR1 SGHDT, CDR2 YYEEEE. CDR3 length: 13 residues. With 7 bases clipped from V and 8 bases from J, the junction kept 9 bases outside the gene matches. The CDR3 here is CASLRDREGGYTF. The CDR3 region has the DNA TGTGCCAGCCTCCGGGACAGGGAGGGAGGCTACACCTTC.

The CDR3 DNA reads TGTGCCAGCGACGGCGGGAGAAGGGAGACCCAGTACTTC. Translated, it gives CASDGGRRETQYF. The chain carries TRBV7-6 and TRBJ2-5; 7 nucleotides align to TRBD2. The germline CDR1 and CDR2 sequences are SGHVS and FNYEAQ. The CDR3 consists of 13 residues. J lost 5 bases, V lost 8 bases, and 8 bases had no gene match.

This chain links TRBV5-1 with TRBJ2-3; the match to TRBD2 covers 15 bases. Germline CDR1 and CDR2: SGHRS and YFSETQ. The CDR3 has 16 amino acids. With V trimmed by 4 bases and J by 3 bases, 3 bases remained unmatched. The CDR3 spells CASSRTSGRATDTQYF. CDR3 DNA sequence: TGCGCCAGCAGCCGGACTAGCGGGAGGGCGACAGATACGCAGTATTTT.

V is TRBV6-6 and J is TRBJ2-5; a possible D gene is TRBD1 (5 bases). Germline CDR1 reads MNHNY; CDR2 reads SVGAGI (reference sequence). This CDR3 spans 13 amino acids. The ends were cut back, 2 bases at V and 4 bases at J, with 8 bases in the middle. CDR3 sequence reads: CASSYQGLETQYF. DNA of the CDR3: TGTGCCAGCAGTTACCAGGGTTTAGAGACCCAGTACTTC.

The chain couples TRBV28 to TRBJ1-2; D unresolved. In germline, CDR1 is MDHEN, CDR2 SYDVKM. Trimming removed 5 bases at V and 2 bases at J, with 6 bases between. This CDR3 spans 12 amino acids. The CDR3 nucleotides read TGTGCCAGCAGTCCAGTAAACTATGGCTACACCTTC. Protein product: CASSPVNYGYTF.

The DNA of the CDR3 is TGTGCCAGCAGCGTTAATGACAGGGTAGTAGGCACTGAAGCTTTCTTT. This translates into CASSVNDRVVGTEAFF. This chain connects TRBV9 to TRBJ1-1; 7 positions agree with TRBD1. Germline CDR1 SGDLS, CDR2 YYNGEE. This CDR3 contains 16 residues. Trimming at V came to 2 bases and at J to 4 bases, leaving 11 bases not matched to a gene.

For the CDR3, the DNA is TGTGCCAGCAGCTTGGCCGGGACTAGCGGGCTCCCCGGCGATGAGCAGTTCTTC. It specifies CASSLAGTSGLPGDEQFF. The J gene is TRBJ2-1, the V gene TRBV5-4; 12 nucleotides agree with TRBD2. Unmatched junction bases numbered 12, after V lost 0 bases and J lost 8 bases. Germline CDR1 SGHNT, CDR2 YYREEE (reference sequence). The CDR3 extends over 18 amino acids. Based on the CDR3 plus reference TRBV5-4 and TRBJ2-1, the full variable domain is ETGVTQSPTHLIKTRGQQVTLRCSSQSGHNTVSWYQQALGQGPQFIFQYYREEENGRGNFPPRFSGLQFPNYSSELNVNALELDDSALYLCASSLAGTSGLPGDEQFFGPGTRLTVL.

The V and J genes are TRBV7-8 and TRBJ2-7, with TRBD2 identical over 14 bases. CDR3 length: 15 residues. From germline, CDR1 is SGHVS and CDR2 FQNEAQ. V gave up 5 bases and J gave up 4 bases; unmatched junction bases: 4. CDR3 DNA: TGTGCCAGCAGCCCGGGACTAGCGGGAGTGTACGAGCAGTACTTC. Residues: CASSPGLAGVYEQYF. Full variable domain (missing parts from reference TRBV7-8 and TRBJ2-7): GAGVSQSPRYKVAKRGQDVALRCDPISGHVSLFWYQQALGQGPEFLTYFQNEAQLDKSGLPSDRFFAERPEGSVSTLKIQRTQQEDSAVYLCASSPGLAGVYEQYFGPGTRLTVT.

The chain joins TRBV21-1 to TRBJ2-2; the table's D gene call, TRBD1, was not cross checked with the DNA. TRBV21-1 is labeled a pseudogene. This CDR3 region has 17 residues. The CDR3 loop reads CASSKAGDRERTGELFF. The CDR3 DNA sequence: TGTGCCAGCAGCAAAGCGGGGGACAGGGAGAGGACCGGGGAGCTGTTTTTT.

For this clone: The junction does not match germline at one end; this may be a read error. The chain employs TRBV7-7 and TRBJ2-7, with 12 bases lining up with TRBD2. In germline, CDR1 is SSHAT, CDR2 FNYEAQ (reference sequence). The CDR3 runs 15 residues. The CDR3 nucleotides are TGTGCTAGCAGCGACGGACTAGCGGGATTCTACGAGCAGTACTTC. This translates into CASSDGLAGFYEQYF.

The J gene is TRBJ2-3, the V gene TRBV5-1; the match to TRBD1 covers 8 bases. The CDR3 contains 17 residues. J was trimmed by 2 bases and V by 4 bases; bases with no gene match: 12. The germline V gene has CDR1 SGHRS and CDR2 YFSETQ. The CDR3: CASSGGTGQDLTDTQYF. CDR3 bases: TGCGCCAGCAGCGGAGGAACGGGACAGGACCTCACAGATACGCAGTATTTT.

This clone was seen a single time. The chain uses TRBV29-1 and TRBJ2-2; tentative D call: TRBD1 (6 bases). Germline lookup yields CDR1 SQVTM and CDR2 ANQGSEA. Trimming pared 4 bases from V and 7 bases from J, leaving 10 bases between. CDR3 length equals 12 residues. CDR3 coding DNA: TGCAGCGTTGTAGGCAGGGGCGGGGAGCTGTTTTTT. Protein product: CSVVGRGGELFF.

A few counts support this clone. Distinct nucleotide sequences in the sample also encode this CDR3. The CDR3 here is CASSFGVYEQYF. The CDR3, as DNA: TGTGCCAGCAGTTTCGGGGTCTACGAGCAGTACTTC. The chain joins TRBV28 to TRBJ2-7, with D possibly TRBD2 on 5 matching bases. The V end lost 3 bases, the J end lost 3 bases, and 6 bases lay between the germline ends. This CDR3 is 12 amino acids long. Germline V gene sequence: CDR1 MDHEN, CDR2 SYDVKM.

This chain uses TRBV19 with TRBJ2-7; maybe TRBD1 (6 bases). CDR1 LNHDA and CDR2 SQIVND come from the germline V gene (reference sequence). The CDR3 consists of 14 residues. The ends were cut back, 6 bases at V and 2 bases at J, with 14 bases in the middle. In DNA form, the CDR3 reads TGTGCCAGTAGCCCCGGGACACCTCCCTACGAGCAGTACTTC. Amino acid sequence: CASSPGTPPYEQYF.

J is TRBJ1-1 and V is TRBV9; TRBD1 matches at 7 bases. The CDR3 is 12 amino acids. In germline, CDR1 is SGDLS, CDR2 YYNGEE. J lost 7 bases, V lost 3 bases, and 3 bases had no gene match. The CDR3, as DNA: TGTGCCAGCAGCGCCAGACAGGGTGAAGCTTTCTTT. It encodes CASSARQGEAFF.

The V gene is TRBV11-2, the J gene TRBJ1-5; TRBD1 is a possible D gene (6 bases). CDR1 and CDR2 from the germline V gene are SGHAT and FQNNGV. The CDR3 has 15 residues. Trimming took off 0 bases at V and 4 bases at J, with 10 bases between the two ends. The CDR3 sequence is CASSLDGGSNQPQHF. Here the CDR3 DNA reads TGTGCCAGCAGCTTAGATGGGGGCTCGAATCAGCCCCAGCATTTT. The full variable domain, completed using reference TRBV11-2 and TRBJ1-5, is EAGVAQSPRYKIIEKRQSVAFWCNPISGHATLYWYQQILGQGPKLLIQFQNNGVVDDSQLPKDRFSAERLKGVDSTLKIQPAKLEDSAVYLCASSLDGGSNQPQHFGDGTRLSIL.

V usage is TRBV19 and J usage is TRBJ2-5, with 7 nucleotides matching TRBD2. The CDR3 is 14 residues long. Unmatched junction bases numbered 4, after V lost 3 bases and J lost 3 bases. Per germline, CDR1 LNHDA and CDR2 SQIVND (reference sequence). CDR3 coding DNA: TGTGCCAGTAGTATCACTAGCGCCAAAGAGACCCAGTACTTC. Its protein is CASSITSAKETQYF.

The chain has TRBV18 and TRBJ2-1; D may be TRBD1 (6 bases). The V end was cut by 5 bases, the J end by 0 bases, with 14 bases between. The CDR3 extends over 16 amino acids. The germline gives CDR1 KGHSH, CDR2 LQKENI. This CDR3 is CASSTTGSSSYNEQFF. The CDR3 nucleotides are TGTGCCAGCTCAACGACAGGATCGAGCTCCTACAATGAGCAGTTCTTC.

This clone came up once. The chain combines TRBV7-2 with TRBJ2-6; D uncertain. V lost 4 bases and J lost 0, with 4 bases in between. This CDR3 spans 14 amino acids. CDR1 and CDR2 from the germline V gene are SGHTA and FQGNSA. The CDR3 loop is CASSSHSGANVLTF. In DNA form, the CDR3 reads TGTGCCAGCAGCTCCCACTCTGGGGCCAACGTCCTGACTTTC.

The J gene is TRBJ2-1, the V gene TRBV5-1, with TRBD2 matching over 11 bases. The V and J ends lost 2 bases and 2 bases, in that order; junction bases with no gene match: 6. Per germline, CDR1 SGHRS and CDR2 YFSETQ. This CDR3 comprises 17 residues. The CDR3 sequence: CASSFHTSGGTYNEQFF. In nucleotides, the CDR3 is TGCGCCAGCAGCTTCCACACTAGCGGGGGAACCTACAATGAGCAGTTCTTC.

The chain couples TRBV15 to TRBJ2-7; the D gene is possibly TRBD1 (6 bases). This CDR3 contains 19 residues. Deletions cut 1 base from V and 4 bases from J, with 26 bases between. Per germline, CDR1 LNHNV and CDR2 YYDKDF (reference sequence). The CDR3 protein is CATSRGSNLRDTGLYEQYF. CDR3 DNA: TGTGCCACCAGCAGAGGTTCAAACCTCCGGGACACGGGCTTATACGAGCAGTACTTC.